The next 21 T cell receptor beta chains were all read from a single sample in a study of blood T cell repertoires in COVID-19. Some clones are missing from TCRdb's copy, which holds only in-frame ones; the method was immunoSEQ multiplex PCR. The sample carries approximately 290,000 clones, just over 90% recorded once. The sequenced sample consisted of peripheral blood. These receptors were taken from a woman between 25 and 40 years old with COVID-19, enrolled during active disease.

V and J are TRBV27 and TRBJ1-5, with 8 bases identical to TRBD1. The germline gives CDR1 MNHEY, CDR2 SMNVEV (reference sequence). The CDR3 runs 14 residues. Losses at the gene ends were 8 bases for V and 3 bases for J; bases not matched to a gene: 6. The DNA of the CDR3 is TGTGCCAGCGCCGACAGGGGACCCAATCAGCCCCAGCATTTT. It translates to CASADRGPNQPQHF.

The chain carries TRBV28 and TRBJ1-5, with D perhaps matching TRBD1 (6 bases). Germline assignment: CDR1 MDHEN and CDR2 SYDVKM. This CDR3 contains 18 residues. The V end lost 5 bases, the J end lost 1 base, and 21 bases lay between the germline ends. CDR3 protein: CASSTRVGAGGSNQPQHF. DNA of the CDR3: TGTGCCAGCAGTACCCGAGTGGGGGCGGGCGGGAGCAATCAGCCCCAGCATTTT.

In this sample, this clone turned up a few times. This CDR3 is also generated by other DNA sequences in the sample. The CDR3 bases are TGTGCCAGCAGCCCCCCGGGACTAGCGGGAGGCCCCGGGGAGCTGTTTTTT. Its protein is CASSPPGLAGGPGELFF. The J gene is TRBJ2-2, the V gene TRBV3-1 (or the pseudogene TRBV3-2); 15 bases match TRBD2. The junction had 6 bases not matched to a gene; V was cut back by 4 bases and J by 6 bases. Per the germline V gene, CDR1 is LGHDT and CDR2 is YNNKEL (reference sequence). This CDR3 is built from 17 residues.

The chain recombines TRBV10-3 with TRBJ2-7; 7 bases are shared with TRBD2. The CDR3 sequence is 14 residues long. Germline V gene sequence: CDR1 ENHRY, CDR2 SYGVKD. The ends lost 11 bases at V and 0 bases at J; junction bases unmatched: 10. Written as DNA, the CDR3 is TGTGCCGTGGGGGAGGGACTAACCTCCTACGAGCAGTACTTC. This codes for CAVGEGLTSYEQYF.

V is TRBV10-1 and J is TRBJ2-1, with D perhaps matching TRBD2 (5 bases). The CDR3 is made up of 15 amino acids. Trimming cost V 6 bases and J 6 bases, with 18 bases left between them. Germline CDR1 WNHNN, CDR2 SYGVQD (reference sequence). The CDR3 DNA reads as TGCGCCAGCAGCGCCCCGTCCCCTAGCTTCAATGAGCAGTTCTTC. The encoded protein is CASSAPSPSFNEQFF.

This chain's CDR3 is CASSYSFGDTEAFF. The CDR3 bases are TGTGCCAGCAGTTACTCGTTCGGGGACACTGAAGCTTTCTTT. The chain recombines TRBV6-6 with TRBJ1-1; unclear D gene. The CDR3 extends over 14 amino acids. The germline V gene encodes CDR1 MNHNY and CDR2 SVGAGI (reference sequence). Trimming took 0 bases from V and 3 from J, leaving 8 bases between them.

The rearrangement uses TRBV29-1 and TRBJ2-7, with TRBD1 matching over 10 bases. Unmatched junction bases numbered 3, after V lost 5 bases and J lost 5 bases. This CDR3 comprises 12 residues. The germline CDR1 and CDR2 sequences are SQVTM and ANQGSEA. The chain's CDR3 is CSVRTGGDEQYF. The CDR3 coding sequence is TGCAGCGTTCGGACAGGGGGTGACGAGCAGTACTTC.

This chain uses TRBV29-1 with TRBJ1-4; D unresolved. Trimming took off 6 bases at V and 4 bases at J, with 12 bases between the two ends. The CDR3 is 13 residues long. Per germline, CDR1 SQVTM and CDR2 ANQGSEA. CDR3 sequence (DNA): TGCAGCGTCCGTGGGAGAAATAATGAAAAACTGTTTTTT. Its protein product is CSVRGRNNEKLFF.

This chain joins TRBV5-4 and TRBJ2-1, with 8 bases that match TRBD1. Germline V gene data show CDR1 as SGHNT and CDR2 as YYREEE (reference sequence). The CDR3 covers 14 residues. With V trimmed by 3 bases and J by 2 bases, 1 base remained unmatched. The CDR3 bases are TGTGCCAGCAGCTCGGACAGGGCCTACAATGAGCAGTTCTTC. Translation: CASSSDRAYNEQFF. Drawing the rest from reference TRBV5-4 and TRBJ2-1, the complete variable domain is ETGVTQSPTHLIKTRGQQVTLRCSSQSGHNTVSWYQQALGQGPQFIFQYYREEENGRGNFPPRFSGLQFPNYSSELNVNALELDDSALYLCASSSDRAYNEQFFGPGTRLTVL.

CDR3 sequence: CASSYSTTGYNTEAFF. In nucleotides, the CDR3 is TGTGCCAGCAGTTACTCGACAACAGGGTATAACACTGAAGCTTTCTTT. The chain couples TRBV6-5 to TRBJ1-1; TRBD1 might be the D (6 bases). V was trimmed by 0 bases and J by 2 bases, leaving 13 bases between them. This CDR3 spans 16 amino acids. The germline V gene encodes CDR1 MNHEY and CDR2 SVGAGI.

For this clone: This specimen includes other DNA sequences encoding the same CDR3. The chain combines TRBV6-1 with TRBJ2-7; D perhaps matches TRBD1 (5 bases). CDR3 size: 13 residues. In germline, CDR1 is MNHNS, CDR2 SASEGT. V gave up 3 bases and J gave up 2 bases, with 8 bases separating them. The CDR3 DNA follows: TGTGCCAGCAGTGACAGGGCCACCTACGAGCAGTACTTC. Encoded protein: CASSDRATYEQYF.

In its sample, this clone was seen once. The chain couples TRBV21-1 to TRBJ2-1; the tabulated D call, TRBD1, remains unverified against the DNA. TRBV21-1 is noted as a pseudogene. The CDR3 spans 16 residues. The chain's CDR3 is CASSTSTGGPWDEQFF. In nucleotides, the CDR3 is TGTGCCAGCAGCACCTCGACAGGGGGCCCCTGGGATGAGCAGTTCTTC.

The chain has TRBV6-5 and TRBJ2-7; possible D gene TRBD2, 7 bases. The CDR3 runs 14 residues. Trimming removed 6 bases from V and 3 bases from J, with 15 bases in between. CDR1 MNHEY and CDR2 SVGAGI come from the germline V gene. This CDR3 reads CASRGPGGGYEQYF. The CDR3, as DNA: TGTGCCAGCAGGGGTCCGGGGGGCGGCTACGAGCAGTACTTC.

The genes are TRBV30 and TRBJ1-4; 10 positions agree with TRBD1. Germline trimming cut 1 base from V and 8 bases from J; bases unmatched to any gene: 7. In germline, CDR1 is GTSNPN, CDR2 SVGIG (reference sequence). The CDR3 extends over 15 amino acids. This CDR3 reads CAWSDGQGGGEKLFF. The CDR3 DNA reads TGTGCCTGGAGTGATGGACAGGGGGGAGGAGAAAAACTGTTTTTT.

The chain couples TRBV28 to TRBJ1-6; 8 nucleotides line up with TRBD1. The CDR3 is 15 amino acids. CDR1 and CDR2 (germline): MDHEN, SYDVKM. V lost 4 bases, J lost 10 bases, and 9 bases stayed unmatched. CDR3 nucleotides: TGTGCCAGCAGTTCAGGACAGGGATTAGGATCACCCCTCCACTTT. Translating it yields CASSSGQGLGSPLHF.

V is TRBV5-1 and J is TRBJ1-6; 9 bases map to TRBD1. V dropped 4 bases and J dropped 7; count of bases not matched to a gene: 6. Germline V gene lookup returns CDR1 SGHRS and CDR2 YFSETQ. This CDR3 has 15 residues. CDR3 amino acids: CASSGPGQGNSPLHF. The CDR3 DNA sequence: TGCGCCAGCAGCGGACCGGGACAGGGAAATTCACCCCTCCACTTT.

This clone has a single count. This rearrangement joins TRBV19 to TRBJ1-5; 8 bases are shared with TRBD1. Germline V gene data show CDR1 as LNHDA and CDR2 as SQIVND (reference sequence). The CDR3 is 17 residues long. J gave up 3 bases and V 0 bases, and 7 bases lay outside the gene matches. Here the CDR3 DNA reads TGTGCCAGTAGTATAGATATCACGGACAGGGCCAATCAGCCCCAGCATTTT. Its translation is CASSIDITDRANQPQHF. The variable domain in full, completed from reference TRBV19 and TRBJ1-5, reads DGGITQSPKYLFRKEGQNVTLSCEQNLNHDAMYWYRQDPGQGLRLIYYSQIVNDFQKGDIAEGYSVSREKKESFPLTVTSAQKNPTAFYLCASSIDITDRANQPQHFGDGTRLSIL.

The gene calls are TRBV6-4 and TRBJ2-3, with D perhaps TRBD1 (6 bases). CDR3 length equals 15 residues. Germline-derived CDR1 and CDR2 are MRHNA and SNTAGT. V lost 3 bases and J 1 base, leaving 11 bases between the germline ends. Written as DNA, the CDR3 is TGTGCCAGCAGTGAGCAGGCAGGGGGCACAGATACGCAGTATTTT. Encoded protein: CASSEQAGGTDTQYF.

CDR3 sequence reads: CASSRWTGGVRTYEQYF. In DNA form, the CDR3 reads TGTGCCAGCAGCCGTTGGACGGGGGGTGTCAGAACCTACGAGCAGTACTTC. The chain combines TRBV5-6 with TRBJ2-7; 7 bases agree with TRBD2. The CDR3 loop spans 17 amino acids. V lost 4 bases to trimming and J lost 2 bases; unmatched junction nucleotides: 15. The germline V gene has CDR1 SGHDT and CDR2 YYEEEE. Supplemented by reference TRBV5-6 and TRBJ2-7, the full variable domain reads DAGVTQSPTHLIKTRGQQVTLRCSPKSGHDTVSWYQQALGQGPQFIFQYYEEEERQRGNFPDRFSGHQFPNYSSELNVNALLLGDSALYLCASSRWTGGVRTYEQYFGPGTRLTVT.

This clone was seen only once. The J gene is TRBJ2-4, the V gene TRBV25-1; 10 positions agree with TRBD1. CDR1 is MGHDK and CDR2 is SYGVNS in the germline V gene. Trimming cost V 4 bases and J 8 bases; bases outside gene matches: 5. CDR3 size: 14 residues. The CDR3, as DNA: TGTGCCAGCAGTGCCACCGGGACAGGGGACATTCAGTACTTC. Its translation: CASSATGTGDIQYF.

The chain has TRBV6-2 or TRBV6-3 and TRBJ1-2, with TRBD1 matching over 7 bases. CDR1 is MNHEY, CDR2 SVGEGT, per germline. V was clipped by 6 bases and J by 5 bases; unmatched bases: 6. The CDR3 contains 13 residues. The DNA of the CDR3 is TGTGCCAGCAGCCCCGACAGGGAGTATGGCTACACCTTC. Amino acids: CASSPDREYGYTF.